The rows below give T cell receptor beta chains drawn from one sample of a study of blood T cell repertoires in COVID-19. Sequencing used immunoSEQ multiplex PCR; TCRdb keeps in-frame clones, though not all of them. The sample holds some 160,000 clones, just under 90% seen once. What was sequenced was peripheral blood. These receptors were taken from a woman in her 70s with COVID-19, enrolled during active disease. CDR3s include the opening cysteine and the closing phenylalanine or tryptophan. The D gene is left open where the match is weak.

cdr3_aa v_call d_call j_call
CASSTGGAGSTDTQYF TRBV28 TRBD1 TRBJ2-3
CAQLRGYNEQFF TRBV30 . TRBJ2-1
CASSPSTGRKAPLHF TRBV5-6 TRBD1 TRBJ1-6
CAVRDRGLSEAFF TRBV19 TRBD1 TRBJ1-1
CASSRGVGPSLRYGYTF TRBV11-2 . TRBJ1-2
CASSIKGLGADTQYF TRBV19 TRBD2 TRBJ2-3
CASSQDREYEQYF TRBV6-5 TRBD1 TRBJ2-7
CASSKGGGSKDRGDEQYF TRBV21-1 . TRBJ2-7
CASSLGQVRRAFF TRBV7-9 . TRBJ1-1
CASSLARGKYGYTF TRBV11-2 . TRBJ1-2
CASTRENYGYTF TRBV5-1 . TRBJ1-2
CASSYDRGRGLF TRBV5-1 TRBD1 TRBJ1-1
CASSISKGDTEAFF TRBV19 . TRBJ1-1
CASSPDSLNQPQHF TRBV7-8 . TRBJ1-5
CAWSLQGNYGYTF TRBV30 . TRBJ1-2
CSARDPGEAFF TRBV20-1 . TRBJ1-1
CASSQLYRGRETQYF TRBV23-1 TRBD1 TRBJ2-5
CASSLGGAVQPQHF TRBV27 . TRBJ1-5
CAGTGGSDQPQHF TRBV7-2 . TRBJ1-5
CASSPGTGGSLNSPLHF TRBV5-6 TRBD1 TRBJ1-6
CASSRTPSGTSGGIGPYNEQFF TRBV2 TRBD2 TRBJ2-1
CASSPGTGAHEQYF TRBV7-2 TRBD1 TRBJ2-7
CASSLAGGPSSYEQYF TRBV5-1 TRBD2 TRBJ2-7
CASSYLRGLAGFSPDTQYF TRBV7-9 TRBD2 TRBJ2-3
CASSIDEGARNSQYF TRBV19 TRBD1 TRBJ2-5
CASRPTRWRGRYDEQYF TRBV3-1/TRBV3-2 . TRBJ2-7
CASSVPTGQETQYF TRBV25-1 . TRBJ2-5
CASSRLAGAPSYEQYF TRBV6-6 TRBD2 TRBJ2-7
CASRWSLEEKLFF TRBV19 . TRBJ1-4
CASSPSGTGDSYEQYF TRBV4-1 TRBD1 TRBJ2-7
CASSEGAAGELFF TRBV19 TRBD1 TRBJ2-2
CASIDAGAGNTIYF TRBV28 . TRBJ1-3
CASSDYRGTGGNTIYF TRBV6-6 TRBD1 TRBJ1-3
CSASFEGSTEAFF TRBV20-1 . TRBJ1-1
CASSLGGLAGRYNEQFF TRBV11-3 TRBD2 TRBJ2-1
CASSLVSAQGSNEKLFF TRBV7-2 . TRBJ1-4
CAIGEGSSNQPQHF TRBV10-3 . TRBJ1-5
CASTLYRDKNQPQHF TRBV6-5 . TRBJ1-5
CASRRRSGNQPQHF TRBV6-5 . TRBJ1-5
CASIERGRGYTF TRBV28 . TRBJ1-2
CASSSRTGWNQPQHF TRBV27 TRBD1 TRBJ1-5
CASSWAGAGELFF TRBV7-3 TRBD2 TRBJ2-2
CASSVTGTGGSNSPLHF TRBV9 TRBD1 TRBJ1-6
CASSIVPRDEQFF TRBV19 . TRBJ2-1
CASSQIGTEGNTEAFF TRBV27 TRBD1 TRBJ1-1
CASSPGAGNGNTIYF TRBV18 . TRBJ1-3
CASSLGLAGGQFF TRBV12-3/TRBV12-4 TRBD2 TRBJ2-1
CASSLGTSGVPVYEQYF TRBV5-1 TRBD2 TRBJ2-7
CAWTRVSYTF TRBV30 . TRBJ1-2